This T cell receptor (beta chain) was obtained from a study of blood T cell repertoires in COVID-19. Overall study: Samples of COVID-19 (acute and convalescent) were obtained from the United States, Italy and Spain. From T cells, B-cell-depleted T cells, or PBMCs came the material, which was cDNA or gDNA.

After removal of 3 bases from V and 4 bases from J, the junction contained 5 bases not matched to a gene. This CDR3 region has 15 residues. Germline assignment: CDR1 SGHAT and CDR2 FQNNGV. Original analysis: Reference gene primer amplification gave estimated nucleated cell counts. TCRdb's copy holds only in-frame clones and misses some; the assay was immunoSEQ multiplex PCR. V and J calls and clone size are copied from that table; D and trimming were computed from the DNA. In the table there are about 77,000 clones, 60% to 80% of which are singletons. The gene calls are TRBV11-2 and TRBJ2-1; 8 positions match TRBD2. Source material: peripheral blood. This TCR was recovered from a man in his 70s with active or convalescent COVID-19. CDR3: CASSLAAGGYNEQFF. Here the CDR3 DNA reads TGTGCCAGCAGCTTGGCGGCGGGGGGATACAATGAGCAGTTCTTC.